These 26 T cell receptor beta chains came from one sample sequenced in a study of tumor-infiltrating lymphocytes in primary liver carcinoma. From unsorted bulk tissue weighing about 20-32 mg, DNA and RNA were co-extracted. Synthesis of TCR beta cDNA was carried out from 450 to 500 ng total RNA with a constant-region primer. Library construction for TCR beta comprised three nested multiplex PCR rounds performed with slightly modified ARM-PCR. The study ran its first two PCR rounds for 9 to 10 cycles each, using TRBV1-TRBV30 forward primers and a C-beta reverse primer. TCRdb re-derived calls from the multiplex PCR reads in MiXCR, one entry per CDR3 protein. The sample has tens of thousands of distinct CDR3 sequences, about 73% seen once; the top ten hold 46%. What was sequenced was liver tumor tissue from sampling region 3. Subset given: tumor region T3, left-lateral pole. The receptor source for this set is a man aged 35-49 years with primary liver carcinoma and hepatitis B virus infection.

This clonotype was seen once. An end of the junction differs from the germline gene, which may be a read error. CDR3 protein: CISSLYSSDEQYF. The DNA for the CDR3 is TGTATCAGCAGCCTCTATAGTAGCGACGAGCAATACTTC. The chain has TRBV5-4 and TRBJ2-7; a weak D match, TRBD2 (5 bases). The CDR3 spans 13 residues. Germline V gene sequence: CDR1 SGHNT, CDR2 YYREEE (reference sequence).

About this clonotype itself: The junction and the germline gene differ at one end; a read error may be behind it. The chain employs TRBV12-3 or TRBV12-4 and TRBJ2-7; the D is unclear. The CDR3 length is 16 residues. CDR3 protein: CTSSLIDSGSSYEQYF. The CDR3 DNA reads TGCACCAGCAGTTTAATAGACTCCGGTAGCTCCTACGAGCAGTACTTC.

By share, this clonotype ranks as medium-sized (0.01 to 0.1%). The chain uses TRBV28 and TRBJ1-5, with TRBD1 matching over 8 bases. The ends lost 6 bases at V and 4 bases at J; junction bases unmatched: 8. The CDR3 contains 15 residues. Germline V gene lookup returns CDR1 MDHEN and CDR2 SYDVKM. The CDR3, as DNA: TGTGCCAGCAGCACCTCGGACAGGGAAAATCAGCCCCAGCATTTT. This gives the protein CASSTSDRENQPQHF.

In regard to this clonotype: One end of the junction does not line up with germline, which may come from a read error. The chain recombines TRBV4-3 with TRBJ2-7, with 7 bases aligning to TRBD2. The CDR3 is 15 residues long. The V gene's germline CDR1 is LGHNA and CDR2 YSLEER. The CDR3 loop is CASSLDREAPYEQYF. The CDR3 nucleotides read TGCGCCAGTAGCCTAGATCGGGAGGCTCCCTACGAGCAGTACTTC.

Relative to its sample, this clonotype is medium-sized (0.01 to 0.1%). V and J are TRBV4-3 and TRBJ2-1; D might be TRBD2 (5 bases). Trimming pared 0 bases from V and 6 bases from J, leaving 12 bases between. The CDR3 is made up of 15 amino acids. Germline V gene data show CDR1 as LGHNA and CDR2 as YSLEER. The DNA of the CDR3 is TGCGCCAGCAGCCAAGATGCGGGTTTAGGCAATGAGCAGTTCTTC. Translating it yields CASSQDAGLGNEQFF.

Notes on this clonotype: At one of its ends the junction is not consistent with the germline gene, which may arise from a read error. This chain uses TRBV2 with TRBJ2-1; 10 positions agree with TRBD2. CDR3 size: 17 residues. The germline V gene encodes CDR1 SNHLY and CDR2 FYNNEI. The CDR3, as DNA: TGTGCCAGCAGTTCCCCACTAGCGGGAAGGCCGTTGAATGAACAGTTCTTC. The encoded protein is CASSSPLAGRPLNEQFF.

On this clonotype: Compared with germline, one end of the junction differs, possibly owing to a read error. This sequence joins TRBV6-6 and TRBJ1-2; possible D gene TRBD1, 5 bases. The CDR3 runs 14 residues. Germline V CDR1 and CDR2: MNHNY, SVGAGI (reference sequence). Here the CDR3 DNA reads TGTGCCAGCAGCGGAACATGGGGCGGCTATGACTACACCTTC. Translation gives CASSGTWGGYDYTF.

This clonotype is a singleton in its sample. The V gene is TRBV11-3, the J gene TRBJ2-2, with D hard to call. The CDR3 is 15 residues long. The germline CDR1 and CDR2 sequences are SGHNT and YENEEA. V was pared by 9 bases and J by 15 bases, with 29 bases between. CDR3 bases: TGTGCCAGGTGGCTCCTTAAACCCATCACCGGTGAGTTGTTTTTT. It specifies CARWLLKPITGELFF.

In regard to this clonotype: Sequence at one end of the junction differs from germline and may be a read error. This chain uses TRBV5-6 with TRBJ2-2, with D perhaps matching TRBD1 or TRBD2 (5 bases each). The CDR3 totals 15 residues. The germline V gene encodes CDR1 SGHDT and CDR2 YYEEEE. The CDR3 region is CASSPGFANTGDLFF. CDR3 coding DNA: TGTGCCAGCAGCCCGGGGTTCGCGAACACCGGGGACCTGTTTTTT.

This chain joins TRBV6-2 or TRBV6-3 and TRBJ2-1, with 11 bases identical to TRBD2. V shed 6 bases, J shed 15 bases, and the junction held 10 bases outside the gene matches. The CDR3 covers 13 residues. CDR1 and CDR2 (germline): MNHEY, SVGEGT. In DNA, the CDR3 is TGTGCCAGCAGGACTAGCGGGATGGCCGGACGGTTCTTC. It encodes CASRTSGMAGRFF.

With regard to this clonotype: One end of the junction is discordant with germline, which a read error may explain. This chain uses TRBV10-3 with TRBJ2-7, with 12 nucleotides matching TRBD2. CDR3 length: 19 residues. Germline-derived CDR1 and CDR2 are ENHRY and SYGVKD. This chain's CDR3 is CAITKRLGLAGGFSYEQYF. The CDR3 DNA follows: TGTGCCATCACCAAACGATTGGGGCTAGCGGGAGGGTTCTCCTATGAGCAGTACTTC.

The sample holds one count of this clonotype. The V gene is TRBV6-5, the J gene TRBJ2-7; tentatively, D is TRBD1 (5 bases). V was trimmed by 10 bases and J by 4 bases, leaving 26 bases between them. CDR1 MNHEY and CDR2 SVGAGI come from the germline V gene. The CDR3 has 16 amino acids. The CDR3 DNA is TGTGCCAACAGGCCCGAACAGACAGCATCCTTTTACGAGCAGTACTTC. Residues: CANRPEQTASFYEQYF.

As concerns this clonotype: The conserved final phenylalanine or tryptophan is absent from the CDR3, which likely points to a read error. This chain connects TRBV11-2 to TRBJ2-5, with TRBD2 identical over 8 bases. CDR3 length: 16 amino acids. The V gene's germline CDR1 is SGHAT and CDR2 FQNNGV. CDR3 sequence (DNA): TGTGCCGGCAGCCAATCACCTGGCGGGGGGAAAGAGACCCAGTACATC. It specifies CAGSQSPGGGKETQYI.

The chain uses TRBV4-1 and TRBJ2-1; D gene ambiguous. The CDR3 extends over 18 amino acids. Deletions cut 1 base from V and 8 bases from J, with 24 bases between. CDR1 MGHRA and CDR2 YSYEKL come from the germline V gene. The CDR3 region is CASSQGFRELSKYDEQFF. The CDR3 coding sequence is TGCGCCAGCAGCCAAGGCTTCCGAGAGTTATCTAAGTACGATGAGCAGTTCTTC.

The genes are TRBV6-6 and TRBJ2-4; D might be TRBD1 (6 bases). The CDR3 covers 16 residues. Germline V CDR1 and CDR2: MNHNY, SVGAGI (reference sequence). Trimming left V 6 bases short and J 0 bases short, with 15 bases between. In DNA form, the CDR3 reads TGTGCCAGCAGAGGACAGCTTAGACTAGCCAAAAACATTCAGTACTTC. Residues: CASRGQLRLAKNIQYF.

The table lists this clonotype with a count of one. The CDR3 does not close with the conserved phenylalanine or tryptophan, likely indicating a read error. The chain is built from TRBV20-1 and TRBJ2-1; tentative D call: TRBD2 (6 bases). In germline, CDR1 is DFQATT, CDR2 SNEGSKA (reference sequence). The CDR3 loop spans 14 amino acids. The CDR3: CSTSIQRAINEQFY. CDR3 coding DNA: TGCAGTACTAGTATACAGCGGGCTATCAATGAGCAGTTCTAC.

This CDR3 reads CASSAGQFSGANVLTF. In DNA form, the CDR3 reads TGTGCCAGTAGCGCCGGACAGTTCTCTGGGGCCAACGTCCTGACTTTC. The chain employs TRBV19 and TRBJ2-6; TRBD1 is a possible D gene (6 bases). Germline CDR1 is LNHDA and CDR2 is SQIVND (reference sequence). The V end lost 6 bases, the J end lost 0 bases, and 12 bases lay between the germline ends. The CDR3 length is 16 residues. The variable domain in full, completed from reference TRBV19 and TRBJ2-6, reads DGGITQSPKYLFRKEGQNVTLSCEQNLNHDAMYWYRQDPGQGLRLIYYSQIVNDFQKGDIAEGYSVSREKKESFPLTVTSAQKNPTAFYLCASSAGQFSGANVLTFGAGSRLTVL.

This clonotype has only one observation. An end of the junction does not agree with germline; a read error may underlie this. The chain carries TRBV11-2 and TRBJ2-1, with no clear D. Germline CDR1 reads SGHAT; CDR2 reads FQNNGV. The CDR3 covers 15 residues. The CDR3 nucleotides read TGTGCCGGCAGCTTAGCTGCAGGAGTTGTCAATGAGGAGATCTTC. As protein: CAGSLAAGVVNEEIF.

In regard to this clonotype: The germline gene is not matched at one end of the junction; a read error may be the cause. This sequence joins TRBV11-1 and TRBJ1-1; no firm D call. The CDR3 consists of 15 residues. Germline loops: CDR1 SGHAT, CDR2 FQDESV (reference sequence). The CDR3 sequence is CAGSAGLGMITEAFF. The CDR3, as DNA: TGTGCCGGCAGCGCCGGACTCGGTATGATCACTGAGGCTTTCTTT. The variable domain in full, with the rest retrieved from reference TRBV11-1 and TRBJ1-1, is EAEVAQSPRYKITEKSQAVAFWCDPISGHATLYWYRQILGQGPELLVQFQDESVVDDSQLPKDRFSAERLKGVDSTLKIQPAELGDSAMYLCAGSAGLGMITEAFFGQGTRLTVV.

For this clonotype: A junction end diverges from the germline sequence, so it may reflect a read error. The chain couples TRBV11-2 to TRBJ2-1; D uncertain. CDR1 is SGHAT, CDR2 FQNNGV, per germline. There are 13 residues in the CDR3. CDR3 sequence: CTSSFDANYGQFF. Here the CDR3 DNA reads TGTACCAGCAGCTTTGACGCTAACTATGGGCAGTTCTTC. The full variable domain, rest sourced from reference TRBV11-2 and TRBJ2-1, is EAGVAQSPRYKIIEKRQSVAFWCNPISGHATLYWYQQILGQGPKLLIQFQNNGVVDDSQLPKDRFSAERLKGVDSTLKIQPAKLEDSAVYLCTSSFDANYGQFFGPGTRLTVL.

CDR3 DNA sequence: TGTGCCAGCAGCCAAATACTTATGACAGGGGATTCCCTCGGGGAGCTGTTTTTT. Protein sequence: CASSQILMTGDSLGELFF. The rearrangement uses TRBV4-2 and TRBJ2-2; 8 nucleotides match TRBD1. V lost 2 bases to trimming and J lost 7 bases; unmatched junction nucleotides: 15. This CDR3 is built from 18 residues. Germline V gene lookup returns CDR1 LGHNA and CDR2 YNFKEQ.

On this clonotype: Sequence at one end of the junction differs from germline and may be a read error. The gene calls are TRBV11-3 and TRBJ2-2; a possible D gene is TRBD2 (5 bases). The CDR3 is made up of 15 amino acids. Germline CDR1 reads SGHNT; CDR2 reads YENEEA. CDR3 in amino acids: CTRWRLKHNAGELFF. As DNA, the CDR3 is TGTACCAGGTGGCGCCTTAAACACAACGCCGGGGAGTTGTTTTTT.

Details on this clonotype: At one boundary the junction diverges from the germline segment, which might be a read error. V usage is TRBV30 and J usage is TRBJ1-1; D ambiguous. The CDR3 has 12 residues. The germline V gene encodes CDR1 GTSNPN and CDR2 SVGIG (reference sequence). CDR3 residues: CAWDRDGTGAFF. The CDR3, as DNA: TGTGCCTGGGACCGGGATGGCACTGGAGCTTTCTTT.

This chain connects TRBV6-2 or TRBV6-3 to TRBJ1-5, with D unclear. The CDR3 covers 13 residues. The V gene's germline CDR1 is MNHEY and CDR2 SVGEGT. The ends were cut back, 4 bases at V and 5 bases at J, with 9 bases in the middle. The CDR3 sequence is CASSSHIDQPQHF. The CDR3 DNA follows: TGTGCCAGCAGTTCTCACATAGATCAGCCCCAGCATTTT.

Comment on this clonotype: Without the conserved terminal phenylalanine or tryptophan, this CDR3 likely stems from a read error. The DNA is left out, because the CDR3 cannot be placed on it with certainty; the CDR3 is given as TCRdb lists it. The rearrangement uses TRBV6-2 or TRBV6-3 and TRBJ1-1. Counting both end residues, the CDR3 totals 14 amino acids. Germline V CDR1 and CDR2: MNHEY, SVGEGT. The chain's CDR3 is CASSYPELNTETFL.

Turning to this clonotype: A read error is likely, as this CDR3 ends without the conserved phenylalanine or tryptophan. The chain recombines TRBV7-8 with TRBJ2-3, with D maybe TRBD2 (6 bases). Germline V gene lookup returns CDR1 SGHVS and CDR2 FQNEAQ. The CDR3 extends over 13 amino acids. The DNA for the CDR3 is TGTGACAGCTGGGGGGTAGACGAGGATACGCAGTATTTG. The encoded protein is CDSWGVDEDTQYL.